A selection of T cell receptor beta chains follows, all from one sample in a study of blood T cell repertoires in COVID-19. TCRdb's table, derived via immunoSEQ multiplex PCR, lists solely in-frame clones and lacks some. The table has tens of thousands of clones, approximately 92% seen once. Sequenced sample: peripheral blood. The origin of the receptors is a human donor with active COVID-19. The donor label of this sample is uncertain. Both conserved end residues are part of each CDR3. The D gene is left open where the match is weak. Only some rows state a clone size, as once, few, many or a class for expanded clones.

>TRBJ2-5|TRBV5-8|NA|NA
TGTGCCAGCAGCTTCGGAGGGAGGGAGACCCAGTACTTC
CASSFGGRETQYF
>TRBJ1-5|TRBV7-2|NA|TRBD1
TGTGCCAGCAGCCCGAGGACAGGGCCGGTTTATAGCAATCAGCCCCAGCATTTT
CASSPRTGPVYSNQPQHF
>TRBJ2-1|TRBV7-2|NA|TRBD2
TGTGCCAGCAGCTTACCTCGGGGGGGCTCCTATTCCAGCAATGAGCAGTTCTTC
CASSLPRGGSYSSNEQFF
>TRBJ1-3|TRBV7-2|NA|NA
TGTGCCAGCAGCTCGACACCTGGAAACACCATATATTTT
CASSSTPGNTIYF
>TRBJ1-4|TRBV27|NA|TRBD1
TGTGCCAGCAGTCCGTTGGGACAGGGGGATGAAAAACTGTTTTTT
CASSPLGQGDEKLFF
>TRBJ1-6|TRBV28|once|NA
TGTGCCAGCAGTTTACCAGGGGATAATTCACCCCTCCACTTT
CASSLPGDNSPLHF
>TRBJ2-1|TRBV2|NA|NA
TGTGCCAGCACCAACACAGGATTCGACAATGAGCAGTTCTTC
CASTNTGFDNEQFF
>TRBJ2-7|TRBV6-5|NA|NA
TGTGCCAGCAGTTACTCGACTTTAGGAACCTACGAGCAGTACTTC
CASSYSTLGTYEQYF
>TRBJ2-6|TRBV5-8|NA|NA
TGTGCCAGCAGCTTCGCCAGGGACTCTGGGGCCAACGTCCTGACTTTC
CASSFARDSGANVLTF
>TRBJ2-1|TRBV9|few|TRBD2
TGTGCCAGCAGCTCTCGGACTAGCTGGGATGAGCAGTTCTTC
CASSSRTSWDEQFF
>TRBJ1-2|TRBV30|NA|NA
TGTGCCTGGATTTTCGAGTGGGGGGGCGGCTACACCTTC
CAWIFEWGGGYTF
>TRBJ1-3|TRBV2|few|NA
TGTGCCAGCAGTGAAGGGGGCAACTCTGGAAACACCATATATTTT
CASSEGGNSGNTIYF
>TRBJ2-1|TRBV10-3|NA|TRBD2
TGTGCCATCAGCAAACTAGCGGACAATGAGCAGTTCTTC
CAISKLADNEQFF
>TRBJ2-1|TRBV28|NA|NA
TGTGCCAGCAGTTTTGCGCAGGGGCCAGTCGGTGAGCAGTTCTTC
CASSFAQGPVGEQFF
>TRBJ2-1|TRBV5-6|NA|NA
TGTGCCAGCAGCCCGCCAGACAACACGGCCTCCTACAATGAGCAGTTCTTC
CASSPPDNTASYNEQFF
>TRBJ2-7|TRBV28|NA|TRBD1
TGTGCCAGCCAGTCCGGGACAGTGGTCTACGAGCAGTACTTC
CASQSGTVVYEQYF
>TRBJ1-5|TRBV27|NA|NA
TGTGCCAGCAGTTTGTGGGCCAATCAGCCCCAGCATTTT
CASSLWANQPQHF
>TRBJ2-3|TRBV24-1|NA|TRBD2
TGTGCCACCAGTGATTTTAGCGGGAGTGGTCCAGATACGCAGTATTTT
CATSDFSGSGPDTQYF
>TRBJ1-6|TRBV28|NA|NA
TGTGCCAGCAGTTTATGGTCGAGCTCCTATAATTCACCCCTCCACTTT
CASSLWSSSYNSPLHF
>TRBJ1-2|TRBV28|NA|NA
TGTGCCAGCAGTCCCCCGGGAGGTTATGGCTACACCTTC
CASSPPGGYGYTF
>TRBJ2-7|TRBV11-3|NA|TRBD1
TGTGCCAGCAGCCGGGACAGGCTCCCCTACGAGCAGTACTTC
CASSRDRLPYEQYF
>TRBJ2-3|TRBV12-3/TRBV12-4|NA|TRBD1
TGTGCCAGCATGACAGGGGGAACAGATACGCAGTATTTT
CASMTGGTDTQYF
>TRBJ1-2|TRBV9|once|TRBD1
TGTGCCAGCAGCGCGTCGGGACAGGGAAATTATGGCTACACCTTC
CASSASGQGNYGYTF
>TRBJ1-5|TRBV3-1/TRBV3-2|NA|TRBD1
TGTGCCAGCAGCCGGACAGGGGGCGAACAGCCCCAGCATTTT
CASSRTGGEQPQHF
>TRBJ1-5|TRBV5-6|NA|TRBD1
TGTGCCAGCAGCGAGGCCCCGCTAGGACAGGATCAGCCCCAGCATTTT
CASSEAPLGQDQPQHF
>TRBJ2-7|TRBV25-1|NA|NA
TGTGCCAGCAGTAGGGACACAGACTACGAGCAGTACTTC
CASSRDTDYEQYF
>TRBJ2-5|TRBV19|NA|TRBD2
TGTGCCAGGACCCTAGCGGGGAGTTCCGAGACCCAGTACTTC
CARTLAGSSETQYF